The present T cell receptor beta chain was sequenced within a study of radiotherapy plus CTLA-4 blockade in lung cancer. Overall study context: Disease control was seen in 30% to 35% of patients, objective responses in roughly 19%.

Only in-frame clones appear in the TCRdb table, and some are missing; sequencing was by immunoSEQ multiplex PCR. Counted here are 30,000 to 40,000 clones, 70% occurring once; the ten biggest clones make up more than 3.5%. Germline V gene data show CDR1 as MDHEN and CDR2 as SYDVKM. Trimming pared 5 bases from V and 0 bases from J, leaving 14 bases between. There are 17 residues in the CDR3. The input for sequencing was peripheral blood, taken from a patient treated with radiotherapy plus ipilimumab. V usage is TRBV28 and J usage is TRBJ2-6; TRBD1 is a possible D gene (5 bases). The sequence was collected from a human donor with non-small cell lung cancer who had stable disease on radiotherapy plus ipilimumab. CDR3 sequence: CASSKTQGLSGANVLTF. The CDR3 nucleotides read TGTGCCAGCAGTAAGACCCAGGGTCTCTCTGGGGCCAACGTCCTGACTTTC.